This is a list of T cell receptor beta chains from one sample in a study of blood T cell repertoires in COVID-19. Libraries were prepared by immunoSEQ multiplex PCR; TCRdb keeps only in-frame clonotypes and omits some of them. The sample lists around 400,000 clones; 89% were seen once. Sequencing used PBMCs or T cells enriched from blood (not recorded which). The receptors were gathered from a woman aged 25 to 39 who had recovered from COVID-19. CDR3s include the opening cysteine and the closing phenylalanine or tryptophan. A D gene is named only where the DNA matches it firmly. Clone size, where shown, is once, few, many, or a class for clones that have expanded.

>few|TRBJ2-5|18|TRBD2|TRBV11-2
TGTGCCAGCAGCCGAGGTCGGGGCGCGGGAGGGCCGGAAGAGACCCAGTACTTC
CASSRGRGAGGPEETQYF
>NA|TRBJ1-1|13|NA|TRBV9
TGTGCCAGCAGCGTCGGGGGGTTTCAAGAAGCTTTCTTT
CASSVGGFQEAFF
>NA|TRBJ2-1|16|TRBD2|TRBV4-2
TGTGCCAGCAGCTTACGACTAGCGGGGGGGCGGTGGGAGCAGTTCTTC
CASSLRLAGGRWEQFF
>NA|TRBJ1-1|18|TRBD1|TRBV7-6
TGTGCCAGCAGCCACCCCAAGAATCCAGGGACAGGGAACACTGAAGCTTTCTTT
CASSHPKNPGTGNTEAFF
>NA|TRBJ2-2|16|TRBD2|TRBV18
TGTGCCAGCTCACCTAACAGCGGGGGGGCCACCGGGGAGCTGTTTTTT
CASSPNSGGATGELFF
>few|TRBJ2-1|15|NA|TRBV7-2
TGTGCCAGCAGCTTAGGCGCGAGCTCCTACAATGAGCAGTTCTTC
CASSLGASSYNEQFF
>NA|TRBJ1-6|15|NA|TRBV9
TGTGCCAGCAGCCCTACCACTGGACAGCTTTCACCCCTCCACTTT
CASSPTTGQLSPLHF
>NA|TRBJ1-1|12|NA|TRBV10-1
TGCGCCAGCAGTGGAGGGAACACTGAAGCTTTCTTT
CASSGGNTEAFF
>NA|TRBJ2-1|18|TRBD1|TRBV24-1
TGTGCCACCAGTGACCCCCTGGGACAGGGGTTAGCTTCCAATGAGCAGTTCTTC
CATSDPLGQGLASNEQFF
>NA|TRBJ1-6|16|TRBD1|TRBV5-4
TGTGCCAGCAGCCCCGGGACAGGGGGCTCGTTTTCACCCCTCCACTTT
CASSPGTGGSFSPLHF
>NA|TRBJ1-2|14|TRBD1|TRBV5-4
TGTGCCAGCAGATTCACAGGGGGCGCGGATGGCTACACCTTC
CASRFTGGADGYTF
>NA|TRBJ1-2|12|NA|TRBV6-5
TGTGCCAGCAGGCGGGGGCGCGCTGGCTACACCTTC
CASRRGRAGYTF
>NA|TRBJ2-3|15|TRBD2|TRBV7-9
TGTGCCAGCAGCCCGTACGGACTAGCCACAGATACGCAGTATTTT
CASSPYGLATDTQYF
>NA|TRBJ2-2|16|NA|TRBV7-6
TGTGCCAGCAGCTTAAGCGGACAGCTAAACACCGGGGAGCTGTTTTTT
CASSLSGQLNTGELFF
>NA|TRBJ1-1|12|TRBD1|TRBV29-1
TGCAGCACCGGCCTGGGGACAGGGGAAGCTTTCTTT
CSTGLGTGEAFF
>NA|TRBJ1-2|14|TRBD1|TRBV5-1
TGCGCCAGCAGCTTCCGGGACAGGGATTATGGCTACACCTTC
CASSFRDRDYGYTF
>NA|TRBJ2-1|17|NA|TRBV21-1
TGTGCCAGCAGCAAAGGGCTATGGGACTTGATCTACAATGAGCAGTTCTTC
CASSKGLWDLIYNEQFF
>NA|TRBJ1-4|16|NA|TRBV15
TGTGCCACCAGCAGAGTACACACCTCAACTAATGAAAAACTGTTTTTT
CATSRVHTSTNEKLFF
>NA|TRBJ2-1|15|TRBD2|TRBV24-1
TGTGCCACCGGAGGGACTAGCGGGATATACAATGAGCAGTTCTTC
CATGGTSGIYNEQFF
>NA|TRBJ1-1|15|NA|TRBV24-1
TGTGCCACCAGTGATTCCGGGGTAGGGGGGGCTGAAGCTTTCTTT
CATSDSGVGGAEAFF
>NA|TRBJ2-7|13|NA|TRBV27
TGTGCCAGCAGTTTTGCAGGGGCCGGCGAGCAGTACTTC
CASSFAGAGEQYF
>few|TRBJ2-3|15|TRBD2|TRBV27
TGTGCCAGCAGTTTAACTAGCGGGGGGGGAGATACGCAGTATTTT
CASSLTSGGGDTQYF